The clone carrying this T cell receptor beta chain was counted at least ten times. Among the patients, none had received any treatment before thyroid surgery. Original analysis: For papillary thyroid cancer, a distant-metastasis classifier was constructed from CDR3 differences observed across clinicopathological groups. TCRdb re-processed the PCR reads through MiXCR. TCRdb's processing, not the authors', yielded these V and J calls. The table lists roughly 30,000 clones, over 20% of them singletons. The data were obtained in a study of metastatic and nonmetastatic thyroid tumors. Study-level background: Comparative analysis of repertoires was undertaken across blood and tumor or nodule tissue obtained from malignant and benign thyroid patients.

Germline CDR1 is SEHNR and CDR2 is FQNEAQ (reference sequence). CDR3 size: 12 residues. Trimming left V 2 bases short and J 3 bases short, with 4 bases between. The receptor was derived from a female donor with papillary thyroid cancer or a benign thyroid nodule (not recorded which). Some clones in this sample may be carry-over from other donors' samples. The chain employs TRBV7-9 and TRBJ1-2; D gene ambiguous. The sequencing sample was made of blood. The CDR3 nucleotides are TGTGCCAGCAGCTTAAAGGACTATGGCTACACCTTC. As protein: CASSLKDYGYTF. Based on the CDR3 plus reference TRBV7-9 and TRBJ1-2, the full variable domain is DTGVSQNPRHKITKRGQNVTFRCDPISEHNRLYWYRQTLGQGPEFLTYFQNEAQLEKSRLLSDRFSAERPKGSFSTLEIQRTEQGDSAMYLCASSLKDYGYTFGSGTRLTVV.